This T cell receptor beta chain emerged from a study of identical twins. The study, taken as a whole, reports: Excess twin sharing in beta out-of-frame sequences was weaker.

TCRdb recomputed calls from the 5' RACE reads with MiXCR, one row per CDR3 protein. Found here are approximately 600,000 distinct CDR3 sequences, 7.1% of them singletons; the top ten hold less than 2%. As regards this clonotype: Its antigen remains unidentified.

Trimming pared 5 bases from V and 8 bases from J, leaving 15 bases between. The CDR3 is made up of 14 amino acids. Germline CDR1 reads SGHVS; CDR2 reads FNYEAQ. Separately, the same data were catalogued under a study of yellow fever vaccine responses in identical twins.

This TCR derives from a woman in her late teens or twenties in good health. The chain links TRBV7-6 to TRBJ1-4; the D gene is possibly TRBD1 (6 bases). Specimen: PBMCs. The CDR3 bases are TGTGCCAGCAGCCTCGGGACAACATGGGAAAAACTGTTTTTT. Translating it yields CASSLGTTWEKLFF.